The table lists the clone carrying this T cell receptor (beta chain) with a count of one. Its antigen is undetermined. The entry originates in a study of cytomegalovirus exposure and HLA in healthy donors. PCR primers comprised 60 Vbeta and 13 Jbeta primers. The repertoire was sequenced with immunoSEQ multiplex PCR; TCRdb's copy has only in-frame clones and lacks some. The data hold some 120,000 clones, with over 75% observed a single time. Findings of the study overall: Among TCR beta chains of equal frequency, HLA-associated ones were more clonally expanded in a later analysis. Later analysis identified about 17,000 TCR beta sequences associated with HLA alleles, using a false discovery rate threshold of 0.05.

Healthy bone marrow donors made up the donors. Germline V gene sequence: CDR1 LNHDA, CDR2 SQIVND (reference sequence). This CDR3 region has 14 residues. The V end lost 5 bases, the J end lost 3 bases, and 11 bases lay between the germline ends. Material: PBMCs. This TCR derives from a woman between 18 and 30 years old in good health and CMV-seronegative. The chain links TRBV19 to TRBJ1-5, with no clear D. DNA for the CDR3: TGTGCCAGTAGTGTCGACATACTCAATCAGCCCCAGCATTTT. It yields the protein CASSVDILNQPQHF.